These 29 T cell receptor beta chains came from one sample sequenced in a study of vaccination effects on CD4 cells after COVID-19. The culture ran for roughly ten days before CD4+ T cells were isolated. Sequencing was performed with immunoSEQ multiplex PCR; in TCRdb, only in-frame clones are kept and a portion is missing. The table lists more than 50,000 clones, about three quarters of them singletons. No antigens are known for them. Sample: CD4+ T cells from PBMCs cultured without peptide, taken before COVID-19 vaccination. The receptor source for this set is a human donor who received a COVID-19 vaccine.

This clone was observed a handful of times. The chain combines TRBV11-2 with TRBJ2-2; D is perhaps TRBD1 (5 bases). Germline values: CDR1 SGHAT, CDR2 FQNNGV. V was shortened by 0 bases and J by 4 bases, with 15 bases between the two germline ends. The CDR3 sequence is 17 residues long. The CDR3 DNA reads TGTGCCAGCAGCTTAGATCTGATGGCTGGGGCCACCGGGGAGCTGTTTTTT. Residues: CASSLDLMAGATGELFF. The full variable domain, in which reference TRBV11-2 and TRBJ2-2 provide the parts outside the CDR3, is EAGVAQSPRYKIIEKRQSVAFWCNPISGHATLYWYQQILGQGPKLLIQFQNNGVVDDSQLPKDRFSAERLKGVDSTLKIQPAKLEDSAVYLCASSLDLMAGATGELFFGEGSRLTVL.

The chain uses TRBV4-3 and TRBJ1-1, with a possible D match to TRBD1 (5 bases). CDR1 and CDR2 from the germline V gene are LGHNA and YSLEER. This CDR3 is 14 amino acids long. V shed 1 base and J shed 4 bases, with 10 bases lying between them. CDR3 region: CASSQAERGTEAFF. CDR3 DNA sequence: TGCGCCAGCAGCCAAGCTGAGAGGGGCACTGAAGCTTTCTTT.

This clone was observed a single time. DNA for the CDR3: TGTGCCAGCAGAACCGGGACTACGGAGACCCAGTACTTC. Its protein product is CASRTGTTETQYF. This chain connects TRBV5-4 to TRBJ2-5; TRBD2 matches at 7 bases. V lost 5 bases and J lost 5; bases outside the gene matches: 6. CDR3 length: 13 residues. Germline values: CDR1 SGHNT, CDR2 YYREEE (reference sequence).

V usage is TRBV6-6 and J usage is TRBJ1-3, with D unclear. CDR1 and CDR2 from the germline V gene are MNHNY and SVGAGI (reference sequence). V lost 2 bases and J lost 0, with 11 bases in between. The CDR3 totals 16 residues. In DNA, the CDR3 is TGTGCCAGCAGTTACAGGGCAGAGAGCTCTGGAAACACCATATATTTT. Its translation is CASSYRAESSGNTIYF.

The J gene is TRBJ2-3, the V gene TRBV12-5; 12 positions match TRBD2. The V gene's germline CDR1 is LGHNT and CDR2 FRNRAP. The CDR3 has 16 amino acids. V dropped 3 bases and J dropped 2; count of bases not matched to a gene: 3. DNA for the CDR3: TGTGCTAGTGGTTTAACTAGCGGGGGGAACACAGATACGCAGTATTTT. Translated: CASGLTSGGNTDTQYF. Full variable domain (outside the CDR3, taken from reference TRBV12-5 and TRBJ2-3): DARVTQTPRHKVTEMGQEVTMRCQPILGHNTVFWYRQTMMQGLELLAYFRNRAPLDDSGMPKDRFSAEMPDATLATLKIQPSEPRDSAVYFCASGLTSGGNTDTQYFGPGTRLTVL.

This clone was seen only a few times. The genes are TRBV7-2 and TRBJ1-2; no clear D. V lost 1 base and J lost 6, with 18 bases in between. The CDR3 has 16 amino acids. Germline values: CDR1 SGHTA, CDR2 FQGNSA. CDR3 amino acids: CASSLGRGRSGDGYTF. CDR3 sequence (DNA): TGTGCCAGCAGCTTAGGTAGAGGCAGGTCGGGCGATGGCTACACCTTC.

This clone was counted once. The CDR3 spells CASSLSVAGTQLGRGTTDTQYF. CDR3 DNA: TGTGCCAGCAGTTTATCGGTAGCCGGGACTCAATTAGGCCGGGGAACCACAGATACGCAGTATTTT. V usage is TRBV27 and J usage is TRBJ2-3; D might be TRBD2 (6 bases). The CDR3 contains 22 residues. Germline V gene sequence: CDR1 MNHEY, CDR2 SMNVEV (reference sequence). V lost 0 bases and J 2 bases, leaving 30 bases between the germline ends.

This clone was seen more than once but under ten times. CDR3 loop: CASSPQKRDYNEQFF. DNA for the CDR3: TGCGCCAGCAGCCCTCAGAAGCGAGATTACAATGAGCAGTTCTTC. The J gene is TRBJ2-1, the V gene TRBV4-3, with D unresolved. V was shortened by 4 bases and J by 4 bases, with 14 bases between the two germline ends. Germline loops: CDR1 LGHNA, CDR2 YSLEER. CDR3 length equals 15 residues.

V is TRBV6-6 and J is TRBJ2-5, with 11 nucleotides matching TRBD1. CDR1 MNHNY and CDR2 SVGAGI come from the germline V gene (reference sequence). The junction had 8 bases not matched to a gene; V was cut back by 6 bases and J by 5 bases. The CDR3 contains 15 residues. The CDR3 DNA is TGTGCCAGCAGGCCCCCCGGGACAGGGGGGGAGACCCAGTACTTC. Translating it yields CASRPPGTGGETQYF.

The V and J genes are TRBV5-4 and TRBJ1-2, with 10 bases aligning to TRBD1. Germline CDR1 and CDR2: SGHNT and YYREEE (reference sequence). V gave up 4 bases and J gave up 6 bases; unmatched junction bases: 9. This CDR3 is built from 15 residues. DNA of the CDR3: TGTGCCAGCAGCGCACCGGGACAGGGGCGGGATGGCTACACCTTC. Protein: CASSAPGQGRDGYTF.

The chain couples TRBV5-4 to TRBJ1-2; a possible D gene is TRBD1 (6 bases). The CDR3 loop spans 14 amino acids. Per the germline V gene, CDR1 is SGHNT and CDR2 is YYREEE (reference sequence). Trimming took 0 bases from V and 8 from J, leaving 14 bases between them. CDR3 protein: CASSLGQANRGYTF. CDR3 nucleotides: TGTGCCAGCAGCTTGGGACAGGCAAACAGGGGCTACACCTTC.

The J gene is TRBJ2-2, the V gene TRBV27, with a tentative D call TRBD1 (5 bases). This CDR3 comprises 18 residues. V was trimmed by 3 bases and J by 0 bases, leaving 17 bases between them. Germline V gene data show CDR1 as MNHEY and CDR2 as SMNVEV (reference sequence). In DNA, the CDR3 is TGTGCCAGCAGTTTTAAAGCTAGGGGTCCCTCGAACACCGGGGAGCTGTTTTTT. This translates into CASSFKARGPSNTGELFF.

This clone came up a few times. This chain links TRBV7-9 with TRBJ1-1; D possibly corresponds to TRBD1 (6 bases). The CDR3 is 12 residues long. Germline CDR1 reads SEHNR; CDR2 reads FQNEAQ (reference sequence). V lost 5 bases and J 10 bases, leaving 14 bases between the germline ends. CDR3 sequence: CASSETGFAAFF. CDR3 in DNA: TGTGCCAGCAGCGAAACAGGGTTCGCAGCTTTCTTT.

This clone was observed once. The DNA of the CDR3 is TGTGCCAGCAGCCCTGGACTAGCGGGGGGGCGGGAGACCCAGTACTTC. It codes for CASSPGLAGGRETQYF. The gene calls are TRBV11-2 and TRBJ2-5; 15 bases match TRBD2. CDR1 is SGHAT, CDR2 FQNNGV, per germline. There are 16 residues in the CDR3. Trimming took 5 bases from V and 5 from J; bases not matched to a gene: 6.

The CDR3 reads CASSDRLGYRNQPQHF. CDR3 sequence (DNA): TGTGCCAGTAGTGATCGATTAGGATATCGCAATCAGCCCCAGCATTTT. The V and J genes are TRBV19 and TRBJ1-5; D is unresolved. The CDR3 sequence is 16 residues long. Per the germline V gene, CDR1 is LNHDA and CDR2 is SQIVND (reference sequence). V shed 5 bases and J shed 2 bases, with 16 bases lying between them.

DNA for the CDR3: TGCGCCAGCAGCGATAGCGGGGGCTCCTACGAGCAGTACGTC. Amino acid sequence: CASSDSGGSYEQYV. The rearrangement uses TRBV5-1 and TRBJ2-7; the match to TRBD2 covers 9 bases. The V and J ends lost 4 bases and 0 bases, in that order; junction bases with no gene match: 2. The CDR3 has 14 residues. Germline CDR1 reads SGHRS; CDR2 reads YFSETQ.

This chain connects TRBV11-3 to TRBJ2-1; 9 bases agree with TRBD1. CDR1 and CDR2 (germline): SGHNT, YENEEA. CDR3 length: 15 amino acids. The J segment lost 9 bases and the V segment lost 1 base, leaving 7 bases of the junction unmatched. CDR3 in amino acids: CASSLGRGQGGEQFF. The CDR3 DNA follows: TGTGCCAGCAGCTTAGGAAGGGGACAGGGAGGTGAGCAGTTCTTC.

V is TRBV20-1 and J is TRBJ1-1; D call uncertain. Germline CDR1 DFQATT, CDR2 SNEGSKA (reference sequence). The CDR3 has 15 amino acids. The V gene lost 3 bases and the J gene lost 3 bases, with 17 bases spanning the gap. The CDR3 spells CSASLSTKSDTEAFF. The CDR3 region has the DNA TGCAGTGCTAGTCTGTCAACAAAAAGTGACACTGAAGCTTTCTTT.

On this clone itself: Other DNA sequences of this sample code for an identical CDR3. J is TRBJ2-1 and V is TRBV11-3, with D possibly called TRBD1 or TRBD2 (5 bases each). V dropped 1 base and J dropped 2 bases, with 9 bases sitting between them. The CDR3 is made up of 15 amino acids. Germline CDR1 reads SGHNT; CDR2 reads YENEEA. The CDR3 sequence is CASSLGQGAYNEQFF. The CDR3 DNA follows: TGTGCCAGCAGCTTAGGTCAGGGAGCCTACAATGAGCAGTTCTTC.

V usage is TRBV9 and J usage is TRBJ1-2, with unresolved D. The CDR3 has 14 amino acids. V lost 0 bases to trimming and J lost 6 bases, with 12 bases between them. CDR1 and CDR2 from the germline V gene are SGDLS and YYNGEE. DNA for the CDR3: TGTGCCAGCAGCGTAGATTATGGGCAGCATGGCTACACCTTC. Residues: CASSVDYGQHGYTF.

This clone was counted at least ten times. The chain carries TRBV5-1 and TRBJ1-1; TRBD1 agrees at 10 bases. V shed 4 bases, J shed 4 bases, and the junction held 16 bases outside the gene matches. Germline CDR1 SGHRS, CDR2 YFSETQ. This CDR3 is 18 amino acids long. The CDR3 nucleotides are TGCGCCAGCAGCCCCTTGATGTGGACAGGGGGGTTTGTCACTGAAGCTTTCTTT. Translating gives CASSPLMWTGGFVTEAFF.

CDR3 DNA: TGTGCCAGCAGTTACGGAGCGTACACTGAAGCTTTCTTT. Translating gives CASSYGAYTEAFF. This chain joins TRBV6-2 or TRBV6-3 and TRBJ1-1; D is ambiguous. The germline V and J ends were trimmed by 2 bases and 3 bases, with 7 bases remaining between them. The CDR3 loop spans 13 amino acids. The germline V gene encodes CDR1 MNHEY and CDR2 SVGEGT.

This sequence joins TRBV28 and TRBJ2-5; D ambiguous. The CDR3 consists of 14 residues. The germline V gene has CDR1 MDHEN and CDR2 SYDVKM. V lost 5 bases to trimming and J lost 6 bases, with 16 bases between them. The CDR3 loop reads CASSLSLGLQTQYF. The DNA of the CDR3 is TGTGCCAGCAGTCTTAGTCTGGGCTTACAGACCCAGTACTTC.

This chain connects TRBV5-1 to TRBJ1-6, with TRBD1 matching over 8 bases. The CDR3 runs 15 residues. The germline V gene encodes CDR1 SGHRS and CDR2 YFSETQ. V lost 3 bases to trimming and J lost 7 bases; unmatched junction nucleotides: 6. This chain's CDR3 is CASSWETGVNSPLHF. The CDR3 coding sequence is TGCGCCAGCAGCTGGGAGACAGGGGTCAATTCACCCCTCCACTTT.

The chain uses TRBV29-1 and TRBJ1-4; 7 bases are a match to TRBD1. Germline CDR1 and CDR2: SQVTM and ANQGSEA. The CDR3 sequence is 14 residues long. The V gene end was trimmed by 5 bases and the J gene end by 5 bases; junction bases not matched to a gene: 8. DNA for the CDR3: TGCAGCGTTCTGTTTCCGACAGGGAATGAAAAACTGTTTTTT. This gives the protein CSVLFPTGNEKLFF.

The chain has TRBV2 and TRBJ2-5; D is perhaps TRBD1 or TRBD2 (5 bases each). This CDR3 region has 13 residues. Per the germline V gene, CDR1 is SNHLY and CDR2 is FYNNEI. Trimming left V 6 bases short and J 0 bases short, with 8 bases between. CDR3 nucleotide sequence: TGTGCCAGCAGCTGGGACGACCAAGAGACCCAGTACTTC. Translated: CASSWDDQETQYF.

The chain recombines TRBV6-6 with TRBJ1-1; tentative D call: TRBD1 (5 bases). Trimming took 6 bases from V and 4 from J, leaving 21 bases between them. This CDR3 contains 16 residues. The germline CDR1 and CDR2 sequences are MNHNY and SVGAGI (reference sequence). CDR3 in amino acids: CASSGAPTGSGTEAFF. Written as DNA, the CDR3 is TGTGCCAGCAGCGGGGCCCCTACAGGCTCGGGCACTGAAGCTTTCTTT.

The chain has TRBV6-5 and TRBJ2-7; D is unclear. Looked up from germline, CDR1 is MNHEY and CDR2 is SVGAGI. CDR3 length: 14 amino acids. Deletions cut 5 bases from V and 0 bases from J, with 11 bases between. Here the CDR3 reads CASSLQRTSYEQYV. CDR3 in DNA: TGTGCCAGCAGTCTCCAACGGACCTCCTACGAGCAGTACGTC.

The chain recombines TRBV28 with TRBJ2-2, with D hard to call. Germline CDR1 and CDR2: MDHEN and SYDVKM. Deletions cut 7 bases from V and 5 bases from J, with 11 bases between. This CDR3 is built from 13 residues. As DNA, the CDR3 is TGTGCCAGCACCCAACCCACTACCGGGGAGCTGTTTTTT. This sequence encodes CASTQPTTGELFF.